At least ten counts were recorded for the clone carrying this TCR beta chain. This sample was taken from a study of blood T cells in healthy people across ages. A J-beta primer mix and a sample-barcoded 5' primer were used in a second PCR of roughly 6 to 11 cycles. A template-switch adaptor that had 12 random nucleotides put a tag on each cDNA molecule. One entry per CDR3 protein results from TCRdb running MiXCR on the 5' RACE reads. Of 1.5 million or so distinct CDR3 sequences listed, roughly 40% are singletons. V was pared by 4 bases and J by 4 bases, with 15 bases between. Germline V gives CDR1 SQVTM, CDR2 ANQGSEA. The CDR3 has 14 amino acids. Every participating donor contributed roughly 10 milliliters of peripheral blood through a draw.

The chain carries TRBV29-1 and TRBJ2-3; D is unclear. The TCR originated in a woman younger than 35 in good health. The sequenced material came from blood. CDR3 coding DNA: TGCAGCGTTGCCATCCAGACAAGGGCAGATACGCAGTATTTT. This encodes CSVAIQTRADTQYF.